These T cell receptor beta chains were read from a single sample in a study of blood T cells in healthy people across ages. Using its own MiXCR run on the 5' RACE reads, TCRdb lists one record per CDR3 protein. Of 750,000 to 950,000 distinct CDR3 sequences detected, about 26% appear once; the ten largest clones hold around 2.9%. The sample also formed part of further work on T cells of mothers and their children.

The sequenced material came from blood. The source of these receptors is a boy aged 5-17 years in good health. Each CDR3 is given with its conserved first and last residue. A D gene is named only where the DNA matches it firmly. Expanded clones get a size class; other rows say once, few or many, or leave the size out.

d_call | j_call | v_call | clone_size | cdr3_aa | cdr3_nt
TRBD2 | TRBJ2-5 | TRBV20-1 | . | CSASRTSGGWETQYF | TGCAGTGCTAGTCGGACTAGCGGGGGCTGGGAGACCCAGTACTTC
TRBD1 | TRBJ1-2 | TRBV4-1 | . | CASSQGTGVYGYTF | TGCGCCAGCAGCCAAGGGACAGGGGTCTATGGCTACACCTTC
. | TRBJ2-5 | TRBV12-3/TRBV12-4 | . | CASSFGSGKQYF | TGTGCCAGCAGTTTCGGGTCGGGGAAGCAGTACTTC
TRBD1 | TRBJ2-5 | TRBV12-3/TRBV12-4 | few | CASRFGQGRSETQYF | TGTGCCAGCAGGTTCGGACAGGGGCGCTCGGAGACCCAGTACTTC
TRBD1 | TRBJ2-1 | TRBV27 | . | CASRQGMSPNEQFF | TGCGCCAGTAGACAGGGTATGTCTCCAAATGAGCAGTTCTTC
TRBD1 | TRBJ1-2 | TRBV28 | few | CASSFPPSDRGNYGYTF | TGTGCCAGCAGTTTCCCCCCATCGGACAGGGGAAACTATGGCTACACCTTC
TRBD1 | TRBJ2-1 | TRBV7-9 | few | CASSLPRLGQGGSNEQFF | TGTGCCAGCAGCTTACCCCGGTTAGGACAGGGTGGGAGCAATGAGCAGTTCTTC
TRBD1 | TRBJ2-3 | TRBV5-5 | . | CASSLVGTGRPDTQYF | TGTGCCAGCAGCTTGGTCGGGACAGGGCGCCCAGATACGCAGTATTTT
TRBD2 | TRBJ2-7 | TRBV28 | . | CASSFGGGNEQYF | TGTGCCAGCAGTTTCGGGGGGGGCAACGAGCAGTACTTC
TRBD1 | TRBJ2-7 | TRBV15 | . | CATSSNRGYEQYF | TGTGCCACCAGCAGTAACAGGGGCTACGAGCAGTACTTC
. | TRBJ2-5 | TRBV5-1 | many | CASSSDRKETQYF | TGCGCCAGCAGCTCGGACAGAAAAGAGACCCAGTACTTC
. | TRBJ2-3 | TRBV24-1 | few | CATSEGSGTQYF | TGTGCCACCAGTGAAGGTAGCGGTACGCAGTATTTT
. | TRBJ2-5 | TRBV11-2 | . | CASSLETAIGVMTAYQETQYF | TGTGCCAGCAGCTTAGAAACAGCGATTGGCGTCATGACTGCTTACCAAGAGACCCAGTACTTC
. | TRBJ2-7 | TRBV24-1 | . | CATSDSGLGAHEQYF | TGTGCCACCAGTGATTCCGGGTTGGGGGCCCACGAGCAGTACTTC
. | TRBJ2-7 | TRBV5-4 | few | CASSLDPSEQYF | TGTGCCAGCAGCTTGGATCCGAGCGAGCAGTACTTC
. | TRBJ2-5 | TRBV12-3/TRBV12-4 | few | CASSLGRGGGETQYF | TGTGCCAGCAGTTTGGGGCGTGGGGGTGGAGAGACCCAGTACTTC
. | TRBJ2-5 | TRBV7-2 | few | CASSWRPPDSQETQYF | TGTGCCAGCAGCTGGCGGCCCCCAGATTCACAAGAGACCCAGTACTTC
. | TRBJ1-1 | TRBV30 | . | CAWGVNMNTEAFF | TGTGCCTGGGGGGTTAACATGAACACTGAAGCTTTCTTT
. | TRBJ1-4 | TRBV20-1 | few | CSAELFSNGEKLFF | TGCAGTGCCGAGTTATTTAGTAATGGTGAAAAACTGTTTTTT
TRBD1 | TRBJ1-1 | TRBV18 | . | CASSRGQGVGLEAFF | TGTGCCAGCTCACGGGGACAGGGGGTTGGCCTAGAAGCTTTCTTT
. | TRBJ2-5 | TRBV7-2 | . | CASSHRGQSQETQYF | TGTGCCAGCAGCCATCGTGGACAGAGTCAAGAGACCCAGTACTTC
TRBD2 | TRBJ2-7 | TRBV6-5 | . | CASSPRLAGGYEQYF | TGTGCCAGCAGTCCCCGACTAGCGGGGGGCTACGAGCAGTACTTC
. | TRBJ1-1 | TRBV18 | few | CASSPGGQNTEAFF | TGTGCCAGCTCACCAGGGGGACAGAACACTGAAGCTTTCTTT
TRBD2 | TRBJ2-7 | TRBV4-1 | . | CASSQPGLASYEQYF | TGCGCCAGCAGCCAGCCGGGACTAGCTTCCTACGAGCAGTACTTC
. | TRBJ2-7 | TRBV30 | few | CAWSSTSYEQYF | TGTGCCTGGAGTTCAACTTCCTACGAGCAGTACTTC
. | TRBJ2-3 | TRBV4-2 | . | CASSPLYGGGTDTQYF | TGTGCCAGCAGCCCACTCTACGGGGGAGGCACAGATACGCAGTATTTT
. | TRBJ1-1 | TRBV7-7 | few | CASSLASGAEAFF | TGTGCCAGCAGCTTAGCCTCGGGCGCTGAAGCTTTCTTT
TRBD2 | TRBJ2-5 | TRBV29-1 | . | CSVDAPGLAGGLAETQYF | TGCAGCGTTGACGCCCCGGGACTAGCGGGGGGGCTGGCTGAGACCCAGTACTTC
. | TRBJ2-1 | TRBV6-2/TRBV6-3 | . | CASGPGSSSYNEQFF | TGTGCCAGCGGTCCGGGCTCAAGCTCCTACAATGAGCAGTTCTTC
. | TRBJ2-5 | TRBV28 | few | CASQPTPRATQYF | TGTGCCAGCCAACCAACACCGAGGGCGACCCAGTACTTC
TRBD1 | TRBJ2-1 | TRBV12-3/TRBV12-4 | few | CASSLNSGTGALAYNEQFF | TGTGCCAGCAGTCTAAACTCCGGGACAGGGGCACTTGCTTACAATGAGCAGTTCTTC
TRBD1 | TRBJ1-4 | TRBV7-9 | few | CASSTGQGERLWERLFF | TGTGCCAGCAGCACGGGACAGGGGGAGAGGCTGTGGGAAAGACTGTTTTTT
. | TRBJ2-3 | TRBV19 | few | CASSGLGGETDTQYF | TGTGCCAGTAGTGGTTTGGGGGGCGAAACAGATACGCAGTATTTT
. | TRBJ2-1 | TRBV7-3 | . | CASSLTPGPRNEQFF | TGTGCCAGCAGCTTAACCCCAGGTCCCAGGAATGAGCAGTTCTTC
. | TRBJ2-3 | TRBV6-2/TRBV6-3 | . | CASSQGMDTQYF | TGTGCCAGCAGTCAGGGGATGGATACGCAGTATTTT
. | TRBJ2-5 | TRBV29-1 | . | CSVEDVTLPQETQYF | TGCAGCGTTGAAGACGTGACACTACCCCAAGAGACCCAGTACTTC
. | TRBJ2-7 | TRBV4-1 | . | CASSPRIDYEQYF | TGCGCCAGCAGCCCTAGGATTGACTACGAGCAGTACTTC
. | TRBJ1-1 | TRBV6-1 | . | CASKAELNTEAFF | TGTGCCAGCAAGGCGGAGTTGAACACTGAAGCTTTCTTT
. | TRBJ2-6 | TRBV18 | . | CAGSPSGAGANVLTF | TGTGCCGGCTCACCATCAGGGGCTGGGGCCAACGTCCTGACTTTC
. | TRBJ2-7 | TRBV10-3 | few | CAISESVGEEIYEQYF | TGTGCCATCAGTGAGTCGGTGGGCGAAGAGATTTACGAGCAGTACTTC
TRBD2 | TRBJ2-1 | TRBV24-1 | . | CATSDFVAGGANEQFF | TGTGCCACCAGTGATTTTGTAGCCGGGGGGGCGAATGAGCAGTTCTTC
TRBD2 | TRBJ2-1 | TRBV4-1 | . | CASSQILAGGPSYNEQFF | TGCGCCAGCAGCCAAATCCTAGCGGGGGGGCCCTCCTACAATGAGCAGTTCTTC
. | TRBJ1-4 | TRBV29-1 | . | CSVEDRERGDYEKLFF | TGCAGCGTTGAAGATCGGGAAAGGGGCGACTATGAAAAACTGTTTTTT
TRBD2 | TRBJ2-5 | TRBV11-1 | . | CASSYQGLAGGQETQYF | TGTGCCAGCAGCTACCAGGGACTAGCGGGGGGACAAGAGACCCAGTACTTC
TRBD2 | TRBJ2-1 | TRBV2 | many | CASRDQRGPYNEQFF | TGTGCCAGCAGAGACCAGCGGGGGCCCTACAATGAGCAGTTCTTC
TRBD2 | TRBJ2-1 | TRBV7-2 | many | CASSPGGGRRNEQFF | TGTGCCAGCAGCCCGGGAGGGGGGAGGCGCAATGAGCAGTTCTTC
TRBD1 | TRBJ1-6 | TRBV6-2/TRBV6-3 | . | CASGTASTITPLHF | TGTGCCAGCGGGACAGCCTCGACAATAACACCCCTCCACTTT
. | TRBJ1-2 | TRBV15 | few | CATSLLIGGSNYGYTF | TGTGCCACCAGCTTATTGATTGGGGGTTCTAACTATGGCTACACCTTC
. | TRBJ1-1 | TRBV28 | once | CASRLALNTEAFF | TGTGCCAGCAGGTTAGCGTTGAACACTGAAGCTTTCTTT
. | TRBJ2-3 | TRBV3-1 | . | CASSQDSELSGDTQYF | TGTGCCAGCAGCCAAGATAGTGAGTTATCAGGAGATACGCAGTATTTT
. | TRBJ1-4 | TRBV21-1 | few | CASSKTGGDHEKLFF | TGTGCCAGCAGCAAAACTGGAGGGGACCACGAAAAACTGTTTTTT
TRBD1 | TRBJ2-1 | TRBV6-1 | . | CASSQGAGAIDEQFF | TGTGCCAGCAGCCAGGGGGCTGGGGCCATCGATGAGCAGTTCTTC
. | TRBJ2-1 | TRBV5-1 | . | CASSLRVLAGPGEQFF | TGCGCCAGCAGCTTGAGGGTATTAGCTGGTCCGGGAGAGCAGTTCTTC
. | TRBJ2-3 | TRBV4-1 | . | CASSQESQRDTQYF | TGCGCCAGCAGCCAAGAAAGTCAGAGGGATACGCAGTATTTT
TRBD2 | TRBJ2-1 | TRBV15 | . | CATKGSSGAEAAYNEQFF | TGTGCCACCAAGGGATCTAGCGGGGCGGAAGCGGCCTACAATGAGCAGTTCTTC
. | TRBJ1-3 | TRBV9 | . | CASSVGGTPNSGNTIYF | TGTGCCAGCAGCGTAGGTGGGACGCCGAACTCTGGAAACACCATATATTTT
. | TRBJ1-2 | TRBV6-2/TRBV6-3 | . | CASSFRSDIGHYGYTF | TGTGCCAGCAGTTTTAGGTCGGATATCGGGCACTATGGCTACACCTTC
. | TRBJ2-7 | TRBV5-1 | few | CASSLDNSYEQYF | TGCGCCAGCAGCCTGGACAATTCCTACGAGCAGTACTTC
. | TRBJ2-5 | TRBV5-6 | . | CASSLTLQGVDRETQYF | TGTGCCAGCAGCTTGACCCTACAGGGCGTGGACCGAGAGACCCAGTACTTC
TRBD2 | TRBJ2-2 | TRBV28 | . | CASSSSPSGRADWVTGELFF | TGTGCCAGCAGTTCCTCTCCTAGCGGGAGGGCGGATTGGGTAACCGGGGAGCTGTTTTTT